Sequencing of this TCR beta chain was carried out in a study of spatial heterogeneity in lung cancer. TCRdb analysed the 5' RACE reads with MiXCR anew, one entry per CDR3 protein. The sample has more than 25,000 distinct CDR3 sequences, 7.1% seen once. Documented time point: sample taken at primary tumor resection. By sample share, this clonotype is medium-sized (0.01 to 0.1%). The antigen is not known. The study, taken as a whole, reports: Within tumors, counts of expanded alpha and beta TCRs tracked tumor mutation counts.

Germline values: CDR1 SQVTM, CDR2 ANQGSEA. This CDR3 contains 13 residues. V lost 4 bases and J lost 2, with 11 bases in between. V gene TRBV29-1 combines with J gene TRBJ1-1; no clear D. The input for sequencing was lung tumor tissue, taken at surgery. The sequence was collected from a male donor with early-stage non-small cell lung cancer. CDR3 sequence: CSVVRLGNTEAFF. The CDR3 region has the DNA TGCAGCGTTGTGCGGCTCGGTAACACTGAAGCTTTCTTT.